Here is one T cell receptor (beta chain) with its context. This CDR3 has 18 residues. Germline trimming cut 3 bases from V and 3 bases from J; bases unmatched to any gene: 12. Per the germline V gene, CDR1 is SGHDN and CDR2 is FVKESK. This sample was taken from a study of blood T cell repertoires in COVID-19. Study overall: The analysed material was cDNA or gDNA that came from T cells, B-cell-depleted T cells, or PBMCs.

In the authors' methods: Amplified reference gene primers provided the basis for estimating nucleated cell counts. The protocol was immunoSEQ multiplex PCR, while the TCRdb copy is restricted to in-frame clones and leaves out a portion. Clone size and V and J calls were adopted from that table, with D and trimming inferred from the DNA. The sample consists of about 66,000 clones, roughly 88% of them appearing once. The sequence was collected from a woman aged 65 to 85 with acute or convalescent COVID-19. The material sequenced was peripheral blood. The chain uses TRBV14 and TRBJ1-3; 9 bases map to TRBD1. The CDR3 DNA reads TGTGCCAGCAGCCAGGGGGACAGGGCTAGGGTCGGTGGAAACACCATATATTTT. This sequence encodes CASSQGDRARVGGNTIYF.